This is a list of T cell receptor beta chains from one sample in a study of blood T cell repertoires in COVID-19. Libraries were prepared by immunoSEQ multiplex PCR; TCRdb keeps only in-frame clonotypes and omits some of them. This sample yields a few hundred thousand clones, of which roughly 85% are seen a single time; less than 2.5% belongs to the top ten. Sequencing was performed on PBMCs or T cells enriched from blood (not recorded which). Receptor source: a man aged 25 to 40 who had recovered from COVID-19. The CDR3 runs from the conserved cysteine through the conserved F or W. The order of the fields is J gene, V gene, CDR3 protein.

J gene: TRBJ2-5
V gene: TRBV3-1/TRBV3-2
CDR3 protein: CASSQEKRGGLETQYF

J gene: TRBJ1-1
V gene: TRBV7-8
CDR3 protein: CASSPPTGVRQNTEAFF

J gene: TRBJ1-1
V gene: TRBV5-4
CDR3 protein: CASSLGSMNTEAFF

J gene: TRBJ1-6
V gene: TRBV4-3
CDR3 protein: CASSPYLQGSPLHF

J gene: TRBJ1-2
V gene: TRBV3-1/TRBV3-2
CDR3 protein: CASSQEAGRNGYTF

J gene: TRBJ1-2
V gene: TRBV2
CDR3 protein: CASRRTGDLLGYTF

J gene: TRBJ2-1
V gene: TRBV11-3
CDR3 protein: CASSPRGGSYNEQFF

J gene: TRBJ1-6
V gene: TRBV7-9
CDR3 protein: CASSSDRGSPLHF

J gene: TRBJ2-3
V gene: TRBV24-1
CDR3 protein: CATGVKSRGDTQYF

J gene: TRBJ1-1
V gene: TRBV6-5
CDR3 protein: CASSNRGLSTEAFF

J gene: TRBJ1-4
V gene: TRBV19
CDR3 protein: CASSIGQGYEKLFF

J gene: TRBJ2-7
V gene: TRBV11-2
CDR3 protein: CASSLRLAAEQYF

J gene: TRBJ2-1
V gene: TRBV2
CDR3 protein: CASSDRGWSFEQFF

J gene: TRBJ2-7
V gene: TRBV9
CDR3 protein: CASSVMAGGTYEQYF

J gene: TRBJ2-3
V gene: TRBV5-1
CDR3 protein: CASSAAGLAGGPGTDTQYF

J gene: TRBJ2-5
V gene: TRBV11-2
CDR3 protein: CASSSGTAEETQYF

J gene: TRBJ2-7
V gene: TRBV6-6
CDR3 protein: CASSYRSAEQYF